These T cell receptor beta chains were read from a single sample in a study of control samples from healthy donors and cancer patients. Repertoires were generated with immunoSEQ multiplex PCR, while TCRdb's copy carries only in-frame clones and drops some. The repertoire holds some 130,000 clones, roughly 90% seen once, with under 3% in the top ten. Sequenced: blood. These receptors all stem from a man aged 35 to 55 in good health. The CDR3 runs from the conserved cysteine through the conserved F or W.

J,V,CDR3
TRBJ2-7,TRBV7-6,CASSLGGRYHEQYF
TRBJ1-2,TRBV7-2,CASSLVPYGYTF
TRBJ2-5,TRBV3-1/TRBV3-2,CASSSPVTSNDETQYF
TRBJ1-6,TRBV6-5,CASRQGTSGNSPLHF
TRBJ2-7,TRBV18,CASSEGQGGSYEQYF
TRBJ2-3,TRBV11-1,CASSPWGSDTQYF
TRBJ2-5,TRBV6-1,CASSENGYWTQYF
TRBJ2-2,TRBV5-4,CASSLQGSNTGELFF
TRBJ1-2,TRBV7-9,CASSLGGYGYTF
TRBJ2-5,TRBV2,CASSMGTVGETQYF
TRBJ1-6,TRBV2,CASSLTGAGNSPLHF
TRBJ2-3,TRBV30,CACRPGGETTDTQYF
TRBJ2-5,TRBV7-8,CASSLSPSAETQYF
TRBJ2-3,TRBV5-4,CASSLASPGSTDTQYF
TRBJ2-7,TRBV18,CASSPVGGGDEQYF
TRBJ1-5,TRBV14,CASSQPGVGWPQHF
TRBJ2-1,TRBV7-8,CASSLAVKTYNEQFF
TRBJ1-1,TRBV30,CAWSETENTEAFF
TRBJ1-6,TRBV10-3,CAISEGTAINPLSPLHF
TRBJ1-2,TRBV3-1/TRBV3-2,CASSQAAVSFTGHGYTF
TRBJ1-1,TRBV10-3,CAISDGTTNTEAFF
TRBJ1-1,TRBV30,CAWTRGTTEAFF
TRBJ1-5,TRBV18,CASSPQGAVSQPQHF
TRBJ1-2,TRBV6-6,CASSPLLDYGYTF
TRBJ2-3,TRBV27,CASSSKPDLTGTDTQYF
TRBJ2-5,TRBV30,CAWRGQGEWTQYF
TRBJ1-6,TRBV2,CASRRESSSPLHF
TRBJ1-5,TRBV12-3/TRBV12-4,CASSRGEVQPQHF
TRBJ1-6,TRBV6-6,CASVGQGDSPLHF
TRBJ1-3,TRBV7-2,CASSSDLGGGNTIYF
TRBJ2-5,TRBV28,CASSLLGAGETQYF
TRBJ2-3,TRBV7-9,CASSLRRATQYF
TRBJ2-5,TRBV2,CASREGSLETQYF
TRBJ2-3,TRBV9,CASSVGGGVVDTQYF
TRBJ1-5,TRBV18,CASSPREGNQPQHF
TRBJ2-7,TRBV9,CASSVGAESPYEQYF
TRBJ1-5,TRBV20-1,CSASTGVHQPQHF
TRBJ2-2,TRBV15,CATSRDRAGSGELFF
TRBJ2-5,TRBV27,CASSQRQQETQYF
TRBJ1-2,TRBV11-2,CASSLSPGAGYTF
TRBJ1-5,TRBV7-9,CASSSEAITGQPQHF
TRBJ2-7,TRBV30,CACWGGGNEQYF
TRBJ2-4,TRBV30,CAWGDREVQYF
TRBJ1-6,TRBV27,CASSLRTGVLNSPLHF
TRBJ1-2,TRBV27,CASSHRGSHGYTF
TRBJ1-5,TRBV7-9,CASSLGGRDMSNQPQHF
TRBJ1-2,TRBV9,CASSLGGPNYGYTF
TRBJ1-5,TRBV7-7,CASRGGTAGLSFYSNQPQHF
TRBJ2-2,TRBV9,CASSVGASGGNTGELFF
TRBJ2-2,TRBV9,CASSVGGLGTGELFF
TRBJ2-3,TRBV5-1,CASSSERGGLDTQYF
TRBJ1-2,TRBV29-1,CSVEDWRDRDGYTF
TRBJ1-5,TRBV25-1,CASSGGLGAFNNQPQHF
TRBJ1-5,TRBV5-1,CASSLEVNQPQHF
TRBJ2-3,TRBV6-5,CASSLMLANADTQYF
TRBJ2-3,TRBV19,CASSIGRLAGGPELQYF
TRBJ2-1,TRBV5-1,CASSSDYNEQFF
TRBJ2-3,TRBV10-2,CASSGVLPEGNTQYF
TRBJ1-6,TRBV9,CASSAGNQSPLHF
TRBJ1-4,TRBV7-9,CASSHDRDLEEKLFF